This TCR beta chain was identified during a study of CD8+CD57+ T cells in acquired aplastic anemia. Study background: Sorted CD4+ and CD8+ cells gave a mean 3.2 ug DNA, range about 0.2 to 27.4 ug.

Genomic DNA served as template for TCR beta VDJ and CDR3 profiling. From the reads, TCRdb called clonotypes with MiXCR, one entry per CDR3 protein. This repertoire shows approximately 220,000 distinct CDR3 sequences, around 45% found once; its top ten account for under 9%. Patients picked for sequencing had shown CD8+CD57+ cell expansion detected by flow cytometry. No patient had been given any therapy when blood was sampled. Ten or more counts support this clonotype. The antigen is unknown. Germline V gene sequence: CDR1 SGDLS, CDR2 YYNGEE. Trimming took 4 bases from V and 3 from J; bases not matched to a gene: 6. The CDR3 totals 15 residues. Study-level points and caveats: Overlap between patients and controls comprised twenty-nine CD8+ CDR3 sequences. For CD8+ Simpson's diversity, patients and controls showed no significant difference.

The V call is TRBV9, the J call TRBJ2-7, with 11 bases aligning to TRBD2. Sequencing used sorted CD4+, CD8+, or CD8+CD57+ T cells (not recorded which) from PBMCs. The receptor's source is a human donor with aplastic anemia. CDR3: CASSLTSGSYYEQYF. In DNA, the CDR3 is TGTGCCAGCAGCCTCACTAGCGGGAGTTACTACGAGCAGTACTTC.